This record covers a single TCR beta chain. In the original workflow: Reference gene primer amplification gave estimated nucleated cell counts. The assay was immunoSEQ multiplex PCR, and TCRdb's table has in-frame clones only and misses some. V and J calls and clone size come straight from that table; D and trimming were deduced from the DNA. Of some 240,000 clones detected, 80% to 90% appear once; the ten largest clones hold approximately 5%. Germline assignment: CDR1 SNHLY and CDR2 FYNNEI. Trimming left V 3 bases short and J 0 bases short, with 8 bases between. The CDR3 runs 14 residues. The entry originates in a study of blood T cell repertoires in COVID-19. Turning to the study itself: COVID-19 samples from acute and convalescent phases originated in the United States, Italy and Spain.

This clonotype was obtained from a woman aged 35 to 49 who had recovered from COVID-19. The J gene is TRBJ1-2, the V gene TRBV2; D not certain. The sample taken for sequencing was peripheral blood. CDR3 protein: CASSEVEPNYGYTF. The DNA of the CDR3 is TGTGCCAGCAGTGAGGTGGAGCCTAACTATGGCTACACCTTC.